This TCR beta chain was recorded in a study of response to subunit inactivated influenza vaccine (dated by TCRdb to the late 2010s). Turning to the overall study: Deep quantitative profiling of the T cell receptor repertoire was used in the study to follow responses to a trivalent subunit inactivated influenza vaccine. Summary of the overall study and its limitations: The authors suggested that each seasonal influenza vaccination may recruit only a limited number of new T cells.

The library relied on RT-PCR. TCRdb records Illumina HiSeq 2500 as the sequencer. The public reads were reprocessed in TCRdb via fastp at Q25 and MiXCR, keeping in-frame beta chains. Entries that share a CDR3 protein sequence are merged under the most common genes and DNA. A total of around 500,000 distinct CDR3 sequences appear in this sample, around 9.9% of them only once. Together, the top ten hold over 9.5% of the sample. This clonotype has only a few counts. There is no known antigen for this receptor. The sample holds no much larger clone one base away, and base qualities are not on file. According to the study, the label for this sample's time point signals: approximately 47 days after influenza vaccine administration. From the cysteine through the phenylalanine, the CDR3 covers 15 amino acids. Here the CDR3 DNA is all that survives: 45 bases in frame from base 1. The germline V gene yields SGHRS for CDR1 and YFSETQ for CDR2. The germline V and J ends show losses of 2 bases and 4 bases respectively, and no gene match explains 7 bases of the junction.

The sequence joins TRBV5-1 to TRBJ2-7; 9 central bases correspond to TRBD1. The sample was PBMCs from blood, taken around seven weeks after vaccination. This clonotype was obtained from a man aged 50-60 years who received an inactivated influenza vaccine. Donor details come from another sample of the same person, matched by shared clones. Here the CDR3 is given as CASSLGGQGLYEQYF. The bases are TGCGCCAGCAGCTTAGGGGGACAGGGATTGTACGAGCAGTACTTC.